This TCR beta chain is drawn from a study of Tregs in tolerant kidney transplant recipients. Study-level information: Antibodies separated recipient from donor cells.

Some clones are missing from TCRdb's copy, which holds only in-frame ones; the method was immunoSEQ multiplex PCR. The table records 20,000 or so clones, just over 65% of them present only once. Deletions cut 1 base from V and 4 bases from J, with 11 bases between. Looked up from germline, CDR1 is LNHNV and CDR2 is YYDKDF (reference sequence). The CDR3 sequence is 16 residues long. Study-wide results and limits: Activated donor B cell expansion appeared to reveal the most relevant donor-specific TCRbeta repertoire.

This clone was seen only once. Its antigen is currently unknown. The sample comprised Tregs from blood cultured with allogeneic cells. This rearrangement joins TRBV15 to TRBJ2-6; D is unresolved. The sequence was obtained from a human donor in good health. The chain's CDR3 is CATSRGPETGANVLTF. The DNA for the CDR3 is TGTGCCACCAGCAGAGGGCCCGAGACAGGGGCCAACGTCCTGACTTTC.